Listed below are T cell receptor beta chains from one sample, sequenced in a study of CD8+CD57+ T cells in acquired aplastic anemia. TCRdb reprocessed the reads with MiXCR, giving one entry per CDR3 protein. The table includes 35,000 to 50,000 distinct CDR3 sequences, 68% detected once. Specimen: sorted CD4+, CD8+, or CD8+CD57+ T cells (not recorded which) from PBMCs. The receptors were gathered from a human donor in good health, serving as a control. Each CDR3 is given with its conserved first and last residue. The D gene is left open where the match is weak. Part of the rows lack a size; the others show once, few, many or a class for expanded clones.

abundance	v_gene	j_gene	d_gene	CDR3aa	CDR3nt
few	TRBV24-1	TRBJ2-7	NA	CATADRTDYEQYF	TGTGCCACCGCGGACAGAACCGACTACGAGCAGTACTTC
NA	TRBV29-1	TRBJ1-2	TRBD1	CSVDWTGHYGYTF	TGCAGCGTTGATTGGACAGGGCACTATGGCTACACCTTC
medium-sized	TRBV6-5	TRBJ1-6	NA	CASSYGGGLNSPLHF	TGTGCCAGCAGTTACGGGGGGGGACTGAATTCACCCCTCCACTTT
medium-sized	TRBV15	TRBJ1-4	NA	CATSRTTATNEKLFF	TGTGCCACCAGCAGAACGACAGCAACTAATGAAAAACTGTTTTTT
NA	TRBV13	TRBJ2-7	NA	CAHSPSVGGHYEQYF	TGTGCCCACAGCCCAAGTGTGGGGGGCCACTATGAGCAGTACTTC
NA	TRBV7-2	TRBJ2-1	NA	CASSSPPGEQFF	TGTGCCAGCAGCTCCCCTCCGGGGGAGCAGTTCTTC
NA	TRBV6-1	TRBJ1-3	NA	CARTSGNTIYF	TGTGCTAGGACTTCTGGAAACACCATATATTTT
NA	TRBV7-2	TRBJ1-1	NA	CASSLATVNTEAFF	TGTGCCAGCAGCTTAGCGACAGTCAACACTGAAGCTTTCTTT
NA	TRBV15	TRBJ2-7	NA	CATSRDRVSSGEQYF	TGTGCCACCAGCAGAGATCGGGTCTCTTCCGGCGAGCAGTACTTC
NA	TRBV7-6	TRBJ2-7	NA	CASSFGPAEQYF	TGTGCCAGCAGCTTCGGCCCAGCCGAGCAGTACTTC
NA	TRBV20-1	TRBJ1-2	NA	CSASLGANYGYTF	TGCAGTGCTAGTCTAGGGGCTAACTATGGCTACACCTTC
NA	TRBV10-3	TRBJ2-7	NA	CAISRQGDYHEQYF	TGTGCCATTTCGCGGCAGGGCGATTACCACGAGCAGTACTTC
NA	TRBV2	TRBJ1-1	NA	CASSREVGTEAFF	TGTGCCAGCAGCAGGGAGGTTGGGACTGAAGCTTTCTTT
NA	TRBV29-1	TRBJ2-7	NA	CSIGPDYEQYF	TGCAGCATCGGCCCTGACTACGAGCAGTACTTC
NA	TRBV15	TRBJ2-7	NA	CATSRDQLASFNEQYF	TGTGCCACCAGCAGAGATCAACTAGCTTCCTTCAACGAGCAGTACTTC
few	TRBV19	TRBJ1-5	NA	CASSFSGLQPQHF	TGTGCCAGTAGTTTCTCAGGGCTCCAGCCCCAGCATTTT
NA	TRBV27	TRBJ1-2	NA	CASSLRGSNHGYTF	TGTGCCAGCAGTCTGAGGGGAAGTAACCATGGCTACACCTTC
NA	TRBV5-1	TRBJ2-7	TRBD1	CASSLGQGRGYEQYF	TGCGCCAGCAGCCTAGGACAGGGGAGGGGCTACGAGCAGTACTTC
many	TRBV20-1	TRBJ1-1	NA	CSARSWGGMNTEAFF	TGCAGTGCTAGAAGTTGGGGAGGGATGAACACTGAAGCTTTCTTT
few	TRBV20-1	TRBJ2-3	NA	CSARGADSTDTQYF	TGCAGTGCTAGAGGAGCGGACAGCACAGATACGCAGTATTTT
NA	TRBV7-9	TRBJ2-5	TRBD1	CASSRRGLGETQYF	TGTGCCAGCAGCCGCAGGGGGCTTGGGGAGACCCAGTACTTC
NA	TRBV10-2	TRBJ2-2	TRBD1	CASDGQGGTGELFF	TGCGCCAGCGATGGACAGGGCGGCACCGGGGAGCTGTTTTTT
NA	TRBV7-8	TRBJ2-3	TRBD2	CASSLGLAGGGTDTQYF	TGTGCCAGCAGCTTAGGCCTAGCGGGGGGGGGCACAGATACGCAGTATTTT
NA	TRBV25-1	TRBJ2-5	NA	CASSVQGGTETQYF	TGTGCCAGCAGTGTCCAAGGGGGGACGGAGACCCAGTACTTC
NA	TRBV4-3	TRBJ2-7	TRBD2	CASSQGLAGGLTSYEQYF	TGCGCCAGCAGCCAAGGGCTAGCGGGGGGGCTTACCTCCTACGAGCAGTACTTC
few	TRBV10-3	TRBJ2-7	NA	CAISGAGYEQYF	TGTGCCATCAGTGGTGCCGGCTACGAGCAGTACTTC
NA	TRBV19	TRBJ2-7	NA	CASSQGHYEQYF	TGTGCCAGTAGTCAGGGGCACTACGAGCAGTACTTC
NA	TRBV11-2	TRBJ2-3	TRBD2	CASSLVGLAGASTDTQYF	TGTGCCAGCAGCTTAGTGGGACTAGCGGGGGCAAGCACAGATACGCAGTATTTT
NA	TRBV7-3	TRBJ2-7	TRBD2	CASSLSGGADEQYF	TGTGCCAGCAGCTTGAGCGGGGGGGCCGACGAGCAGTACTTC
NA	TRBV20-1	TRBJ2-2	NA	CSARDGTTNTGELFF	TGCAGTGCTAGAGATGGGACAACAAACACCGGGGAGCTGTTTTTT
many	TRBV5-5	TRBJ1-1	TRBD1	CATTTGFEAFF	TGTGCCACCACGACAGGGTTTGAAGCTTTCTTT
NA	TRBV29-1	TRBJ1-1	NA	CSVEVGGATEAFF	TGCAGCGTTGAAGTAGGAGGGGCCACTGAAGCTTTCTTT
medium-sized	TRBV29-1	TRBJ2-6	NA	CSVVSNSGANVLTF	TGCAGCGTTGTGTCTAACTCTGGGGCCAACGTCCTGACTTTC
NA	TRBV2	TRBJ1-1	TRBD1	CASSGTGLEAFF	TGTGCCAGCAGTGGGACAGGGCTTGAAGCTTTCTTT
NA	TRBV20-1	TRBJ2-5	NA	CSARTTPGETQYF	TGCAGTGCTAGGACCACCCCGGGGGAGACCCAGTACTTC
NA	TRBV7-6	TRBJ2-7	NA	CASSPGVNEQYF	TGTGCCAGCAGCCCCGGGGTTAACGAGCAGTACTTC
NA	TRBV24-1	TRBJ1-2	TRBD1	CATSDSRTGGYGYTF	TGTGCCACCAGTGATTCCCGGACAGGAGGCTATGGCTACACCTTC
NA	TRBV16	TRBJ2-5	TRBD2	CASSLAGGKETQYF	TGTGCCAGCAGCTTAGCGGGGGGAAAAGAGACCCAGTACTTC